One sample yielded the 11 T cell receptor beta chains listed below, sequenced in a study of blood T cell repertoires in COVID-19. Profiling relied on immunoSEQ multiplex PCR, and the TCRdb table lists in-frame clones only, not all of them. The sample holds roughly 140,000 clones, about four fifths seen once. The sequencing input was peripheral blood. The receptors derive from a woman over 75 with acute or convalescent COVID-19.

The rearrangement uses TRBV29-1 and TRBJ1-1; D possibly corresponds to TRBD1 (5 bases). This CDR3 spans 13 amino acids. Germline assignment: CDR1 SQVTM and CDR2 ANQGSEA. Trimming left V 3 bases short and J 3 bases short, with 11 bases between. In nucleotides, the CDR3 is TGCAGCGTTGAGATTATCAGGGACACTGAAGCTTTCTTT. Its protein is CSVEIIRDTEAFF.

This chain joins TRBV5-1 and TRBJ1-2, with TRBD1 identical over 10 bases. The CDR3 runs to 13 residues. V shed 4 bases and J 7 bases; nucleotides not matched to a gene: 4. Germline lookup yields CDR1 SGHRS and CDR2 YFSETQ. CDR3: CASSPGTGVGYTF. The DNA for the CDR3 is TGCGCCAGCAGCCCCGGGACAGGGGTTGGCTACACCTTC.

This clone was seen a single time. The rearrangement links TRBV19 to TRBJ1-1, with D perhaps TRBD1 (5 bases). V dropped 10 bases and J dropped 1 base, with 28 bases sitting between them. Germline V gene sequence: CDR1 LNHDA, CDR2 SQIVND (reference sequence). This CDR3 has 18 residues. In nucleotides, the CDR3 is TGTGCCATACCCCAGGGCTTTCTAGTGGGATATAAGAACACTGAAGCTTTCTTT. It translates to CAIPQGFLVGYKNTEAFF.

CDR3 region: CASARGGGNQPQHF. CDR3 DNA: TGTGCCAGCGCAAGAGGGGGGGGGAATCAGCCCCAGCATTTT. The J gene is TRBJ1-5, the V gene TRBV9; possibly TRBD1 for D (6 bases). V was cut by 7 bases and J by 4 bases, with 15 bases left in between. Germline assignment: CDR1 SGDLS and CDR2 YYNGEE. The CDR3 totals 14 residues. Full variable domain (remainder filled in from reference TRBV9 and TRBJ1-5): DSGVTQTPKHLITATGQRVTLRCSPRSGDLSVYWYQQSLDQGLQFLIQYYNGEERAKGNILERFSAQQFPDLHSELNLSSLELGDSALYFCASARGGGNQPQHFGDGTRLSIL.

CDR3 sequence (DNA): TGTGCCAGTAGTATTCACACCTCGAACTATGGCTACACCTTC. The encoded protein is CASSIHTSNYGYTF. The chain is built from TRBV19 and TRBJ1-2; D gene ambiguous. The CDR3 runs to 14 residues. Per germline, CDR1 LNHDA and CDR2 SQIVND (reference sequence). Trimming pared 3 bases from V and 2 bases from J, leaving 10 bases between.

The rearrangement links TRBV28 to TRBJ1-5; D is perhaps TRBD1 (5 bases). Trimming shortened V by 10 bases and J by 5 bases, and 6 bases separated the two germline ends. In germline, CDR1 is MDHEN, CDR2 SYDVKM. CDR3 length equals 10 residues. The CDR3 sequence: CATGDQPQHF. The CDR3 DNA reads as TGTGCCACGGGGGATCAGCCCCAGCATTTT.

This chain connects TRBV6-5 to TRBJ2-2; no definite D call. This CDR3 has 13 amino acids. CDR1 MNHEY and CDR2 SVGAGI come from the germline V gene. V was clipped by 2 bases and J by 4 bases, with 5 bases between them. CDR3 nucleotides: TGTGCCAGCAGTTACCGCGCCACCGGGGAGCTGTTTTTT. It is translated as CASSYRATGELFF.

V and J are TRBV6-6 and TRBJ1-5; 9 bases align to TRBD1. The trim removed 6 bases at V and 7 bases at J, leaving 7 bases unmatched. The CDR3 totals 14 residues. Germline V gene lookup returns CDR1 MNHNY and CDR2 SVGAGI (reference sequence). CDR3 in DNA: TGTGCCAGCAGGGAGACAGGGGGGTTCCAGCCCCAGCATTTT. Encoded protein: CASRETGGFQPQHF.

CDR3 loop: CASSLARGRNTGELFF. In DNA, the CDR3 is TGTGCCAGCAGCTTAGCAAGGGGGCGTAACACCGGGGAGCTGTTTTTT. V usage is TRBV11-3 and J usage is TRBJ2-2; 7 bases match TRBD1. The CDR3 is 16 amino acids. V shed 1 base and J 2 bases; nucleotides not matched to a gene: 4. Per germline, CDR1 SGHNT and CDR2 YENEEA. Filled out from reference TRBV11-3 and TRBJ2-2, the complete variable domain reads EAGVVQSPRYKIIEKKQPVAFWCNPISGHNTLYWYLQNLGQGPELLIRYENEEAVDDSQLPKDRFSAERLKGVDSTLKIQPAELGDSAVYLCASSLARGRNTGELFFGEGSRLTVL.

The chain joins TRBV27 to TRBJ2-1; TRBD1 might be the D (5 bases). The CDR3 sequence is 15 residues long. V was pared by 6 bases and J by 4 bases, with 16 bases between. The germline V gene has CDR1 MNHEY and CDR2 SMNVEV (reference sequence). CDR3 sequence: CASRGAQGWYNEQFF. In DNA form, the CDR3 reads TGTGCCAGCAGGGGCGCGCAGGGTTGGTACAATGAGCAGTTCTTC.

The J gene is TRBJ1-2, the V gene TRBV4-3; possible D gene TRBD1, 5 bases. This CDR3 contains 15 residues. V lost 0 bases, J lost 4 bases, and 12 bases lay in between. Germline CDR1 and CDR2: LGHNA and YSLEER. The CDR3 loop is CASSQDQGSPYGYTF. CDR3 sequence (DNA): TGCGCCAGCAGCCAAGATCAGGGCAGTCCCTATGGCTACACCTTC.